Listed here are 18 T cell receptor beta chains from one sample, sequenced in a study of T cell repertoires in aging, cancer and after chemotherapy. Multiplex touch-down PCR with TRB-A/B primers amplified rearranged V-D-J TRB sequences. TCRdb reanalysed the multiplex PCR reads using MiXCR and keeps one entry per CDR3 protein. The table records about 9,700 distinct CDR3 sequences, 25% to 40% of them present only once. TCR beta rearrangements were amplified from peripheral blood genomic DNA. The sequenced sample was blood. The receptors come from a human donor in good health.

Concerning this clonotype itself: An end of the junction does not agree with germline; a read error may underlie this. Here the CDR3 DNA reads TGCGCCAGCAGTGGGAGACAGACCTATACAGATACGCAGTATTTT. Translation: CASSGRQTYTDTQYF. This chain uses TRBV11-3 with TRBJ2-3, with D perhaps given as TRBD1 or TRBD2 (5 bases each). CDR1 is SGHNT, CDR2 YENEEA, per germline. The CDR3 has 15 amino acids.

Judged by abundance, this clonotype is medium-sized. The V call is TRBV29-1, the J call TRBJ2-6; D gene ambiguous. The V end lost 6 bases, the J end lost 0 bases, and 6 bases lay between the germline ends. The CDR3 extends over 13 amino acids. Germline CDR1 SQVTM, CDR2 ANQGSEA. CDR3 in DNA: TGCAGCGTGATGTACTCTGGGGCCAACGTCCTGACTTTC. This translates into CSVMYSGANVLTF.

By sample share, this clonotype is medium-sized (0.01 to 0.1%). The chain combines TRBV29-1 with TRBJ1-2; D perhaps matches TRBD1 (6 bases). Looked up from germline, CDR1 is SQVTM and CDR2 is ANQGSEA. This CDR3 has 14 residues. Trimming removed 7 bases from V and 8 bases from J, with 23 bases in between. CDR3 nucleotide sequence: TGCAGCGCGGACCCGGGACAAGGGACGTTGGGCTACACCTTC. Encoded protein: CSADPGQGTLGYTF.

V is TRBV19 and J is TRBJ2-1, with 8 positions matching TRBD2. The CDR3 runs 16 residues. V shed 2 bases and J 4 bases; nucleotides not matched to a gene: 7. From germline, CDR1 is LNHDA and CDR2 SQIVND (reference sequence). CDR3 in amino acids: CASSISRGRSYNEQFF. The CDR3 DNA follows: TGTGCCAGTAGTATATCCCGCGGGAGGTCTTACAATGAGCAGTTCTTC.

The CDR3 spells CASSSAGGTDTQYF. Written as DNA, the CDR3 is TGTGCCAGCAGCTCGGCGGGGGGAACAGATACGCAGTATTTT. The chain is built from TRBV5-4 and TRBJ2-3, with 8 positions matching TRBD2. Germline V gives CDR1 SGHNT, CDR2 YYREEE (reference sequence). V lost 3 bases to trimming and J lost 3 bases; unmatched junction nucleotides: 3. This CDR3 is built from 14 residues.

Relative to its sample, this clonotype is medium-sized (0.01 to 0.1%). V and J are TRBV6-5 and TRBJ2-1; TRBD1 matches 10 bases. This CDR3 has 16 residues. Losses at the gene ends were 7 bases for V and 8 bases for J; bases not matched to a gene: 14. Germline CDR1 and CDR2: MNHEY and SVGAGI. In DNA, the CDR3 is TGTGCCAGCACCCCCTCCCCGGGACAGGGGCGGTATGAGCAGTTCTTC. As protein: CASTPSPGQGRYEQFF.

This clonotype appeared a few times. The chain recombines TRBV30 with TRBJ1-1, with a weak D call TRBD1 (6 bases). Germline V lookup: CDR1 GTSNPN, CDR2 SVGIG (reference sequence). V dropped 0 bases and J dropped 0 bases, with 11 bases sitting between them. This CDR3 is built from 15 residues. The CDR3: CAWSVEGDLNTEAFF. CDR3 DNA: TGTGCCTGGAGTGTAGAGGGGGATCTGAACACTGAAGCTTTCTTT. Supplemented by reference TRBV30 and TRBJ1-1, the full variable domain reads SQTIHQWPATLVQPVGSPLSLECTVEGTSNPNLYWYRQAAGRGLQLLFYSVGIGQISSEVPQNLSASRPQDRQFILSSKKLLLSDSGFYLCAWSVEGDLNTEAFFGQGTRLTVV.

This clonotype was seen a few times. CDR3 nucleotides: TGTGCCAGCAGTTACAAGGAGGGGGATGAAAAACTGTTTTTT. This encodes CASSYKEGDEKLFF. V usage is TRBV6-6 and J usage is TRBJ1-4, with D perhaps TRBD1 (6 bases). The germline V gene encodes CDR1 MNHNY and CDR2 SVGAGI (reference sequence). The CDR3 contains 14 residues. Trimming stripped 2 bases from V and 6 bases from J, with 10 bases between.

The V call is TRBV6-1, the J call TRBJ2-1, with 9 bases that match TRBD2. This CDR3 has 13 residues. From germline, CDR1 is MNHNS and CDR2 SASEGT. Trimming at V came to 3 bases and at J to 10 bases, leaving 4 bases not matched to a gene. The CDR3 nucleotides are TGTGCCAGCAGTGACCAGACTAGCGGCGAGCAGTTCTTC. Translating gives CASSDQTSGEQFF.

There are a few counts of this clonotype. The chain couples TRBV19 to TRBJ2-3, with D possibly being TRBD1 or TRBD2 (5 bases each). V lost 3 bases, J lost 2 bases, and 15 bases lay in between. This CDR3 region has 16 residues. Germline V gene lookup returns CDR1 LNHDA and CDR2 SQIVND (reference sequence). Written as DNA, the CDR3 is TGTGCCAGTAGTATCCGGGACCCCGCCCCCACAGATACGCAGTATTTT. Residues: CASSIRDPAPTDTQYF. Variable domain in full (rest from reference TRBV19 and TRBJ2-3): DGGITQSPKYLFRKEGQNVTLSCEQNLNHDAMYWYRQDPGQGLRLIYYSQIVNDFQKGDIAEGYSVSREKKESFPLTVTSAQKNPTAFYLCASSIRDPAPTDTQYFGPGTRLTVL.

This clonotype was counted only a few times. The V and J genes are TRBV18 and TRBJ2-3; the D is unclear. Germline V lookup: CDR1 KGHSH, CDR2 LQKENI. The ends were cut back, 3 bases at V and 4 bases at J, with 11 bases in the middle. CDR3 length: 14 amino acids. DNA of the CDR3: TGTGCCAGCTCACCGCCCTCCTTAGCAGATACGCAGTATTTT. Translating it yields CASSPPSLADTQYF. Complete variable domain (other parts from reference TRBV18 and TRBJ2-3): NAGVMQNPRHLVRRRGQEARLRCSPMKGHSHVYWYRQLPEEGLKFMVYLQKENIIDESGMPKERFSAEFPKEGPSILRIQQVVRGDSAAYFCASSPPSLADTQYFGPGTRLTVL.

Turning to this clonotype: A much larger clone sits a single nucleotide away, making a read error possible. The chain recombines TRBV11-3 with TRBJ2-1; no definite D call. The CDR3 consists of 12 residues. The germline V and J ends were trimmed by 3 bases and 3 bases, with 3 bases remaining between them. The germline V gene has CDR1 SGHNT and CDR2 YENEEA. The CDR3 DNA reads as TGTGCCAGCAGCTTTCACTACAATGAGCAGTTCTTC. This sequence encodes CASSFHYNEQFF.

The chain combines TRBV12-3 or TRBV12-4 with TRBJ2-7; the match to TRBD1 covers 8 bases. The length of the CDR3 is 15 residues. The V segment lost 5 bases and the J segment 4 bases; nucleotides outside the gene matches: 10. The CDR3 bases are TGTGCCAGCAGTCTCCGCACAGGGGGTTTATACGAGCAGTACTTC. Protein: CASSLRTGGLYEQYF.

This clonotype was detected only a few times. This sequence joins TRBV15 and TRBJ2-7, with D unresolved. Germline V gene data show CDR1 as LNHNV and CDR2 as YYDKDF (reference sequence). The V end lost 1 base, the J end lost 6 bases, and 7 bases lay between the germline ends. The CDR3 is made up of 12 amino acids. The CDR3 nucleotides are TGTGCCACCAGCAGAGGAAGTGGCGAGCAGTACTTC. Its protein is CATSRGSGEQYF.

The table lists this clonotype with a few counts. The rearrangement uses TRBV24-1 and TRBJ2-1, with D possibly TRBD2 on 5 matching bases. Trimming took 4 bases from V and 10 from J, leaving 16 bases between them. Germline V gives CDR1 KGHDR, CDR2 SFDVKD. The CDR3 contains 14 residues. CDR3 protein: CATSDPRRPDEQFF. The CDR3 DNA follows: TGTGCCACCAGTGACCCCAGGAGGCCGGACGAGCAGTTCTTC.

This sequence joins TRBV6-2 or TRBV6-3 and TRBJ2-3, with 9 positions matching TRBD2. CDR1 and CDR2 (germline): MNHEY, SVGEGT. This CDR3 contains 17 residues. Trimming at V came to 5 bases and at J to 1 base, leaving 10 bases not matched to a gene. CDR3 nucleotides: TGTGCCAGCAGTCCCCTGGGGGAGCGGGGGGGCACAGATACGCAGTATTTT. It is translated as CASSPLGERGGTDTQYF.

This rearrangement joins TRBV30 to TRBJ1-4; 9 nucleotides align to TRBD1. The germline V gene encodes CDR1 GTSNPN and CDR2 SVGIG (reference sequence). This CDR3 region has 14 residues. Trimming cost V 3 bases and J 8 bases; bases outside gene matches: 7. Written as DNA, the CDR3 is TGTGCCTGGAGAGTACAGGGGGCGCGAGAAAAACTGTTTTTT. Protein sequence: CAWRVQGAREKLFF.

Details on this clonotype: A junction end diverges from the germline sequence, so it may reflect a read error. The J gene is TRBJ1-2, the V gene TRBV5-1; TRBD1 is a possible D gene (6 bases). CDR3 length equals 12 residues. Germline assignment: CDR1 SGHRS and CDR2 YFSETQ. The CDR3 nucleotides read TGTGCCATACAGGGATTCTCTCATGGCTACACCTTC. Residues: CAIQGFSHGYTF.